This TCR beta chain emerged from a study of radiation and T cells in renal cell carcinoma. Per the germline V gene, CDR1 is GTSNPN and CDR2 is SVGIG (reference sequence). V was trimmed by 8 bases and J by 7 bases, leaving 24 bases between them. This CDR3 comprises 16 residues. Study findings and constraints: In blood, top tumor clones expanded by 2 weeks, shrinking by 4.

TCRdb keeps only in-frame clones here, not all; method: immunoSEQ multiplex PCR. The sample records about 74,000 clones, about 88% being singletons. Specified time point: blood 4 weeks post-SBRT, at nephrectomy. As to treatment: 15 Gy SBRT to primary tumor, nephrectomy 4 weeks later. Nephrectomy followed 15 Gy stereotactic body radiation by 4 weeks. In regard to this clone: Its cognate antigen is unknown.

Sequenced here: blood, sampled from a patient whose treatment included radiotherapy and nephrectomy. This chain joins TRBV30 and TRBJ1-6, with D unclear. The receptor was isolated from a woman in her 70s with renal cell carcinoma. In DNA form, the CDR3 reads TGTGCCCTCAACCGCCCCCGGGTGTCGGCAAATTCACCCCTCCACTTT. This sequence encodes CALNRPRVSANSPLHF. Together with reference TRBV30 and TRBJ1-6, the CDR3 gives the full variable domain: SQTIHQWPATLVQPVGSPLSLECTVEGTSNPNLYWYRQAAGRGLQLLFYSVGIGQISSEVPQNLSASRPQDRQFILSSKKLLLSDSGFYLCALNRPRVSANSPLHFGNGTRLTVT.